This TCR beta chain was captured in a study of blood T cell repertoires in COVID-19. Study summary: Collection of acute and convalescent COVID-19 samples took place in the United States, Italy and Spain.

Adults between about 18 and 89 years of age took part from 24 US areas. Trimming left V 4 bases short and J 7 bases short, with 17 bases between. Looked up from germline, CDR1 is PRHDT and CDR2 is FYEKMQ (reference sequence). The CDR3 is made up of 16 amino acids. Using immunoSEQ multiplex PCR, the repertoire was profiled, and TCRdb retains in-frame clones only, with some absent. The table lists a few hundred thousand clones, about nine tenths of them singletons. The receptor was derived from a woman aged 18-29 years who had recovered from COVID-19. Material: PBMCs or T cells enriched from blood (not recorded which). The rearrangement joins TRBV13 to TRBJ1-6; no definite D call. This chain's CDR3 is CASSSEGLNPNSPLHF. The CDR3 nucleotides read TGTGCCAGCAGCTCGGAGGGCTTGAACCCAAATTCACCCCTCCACTTT.